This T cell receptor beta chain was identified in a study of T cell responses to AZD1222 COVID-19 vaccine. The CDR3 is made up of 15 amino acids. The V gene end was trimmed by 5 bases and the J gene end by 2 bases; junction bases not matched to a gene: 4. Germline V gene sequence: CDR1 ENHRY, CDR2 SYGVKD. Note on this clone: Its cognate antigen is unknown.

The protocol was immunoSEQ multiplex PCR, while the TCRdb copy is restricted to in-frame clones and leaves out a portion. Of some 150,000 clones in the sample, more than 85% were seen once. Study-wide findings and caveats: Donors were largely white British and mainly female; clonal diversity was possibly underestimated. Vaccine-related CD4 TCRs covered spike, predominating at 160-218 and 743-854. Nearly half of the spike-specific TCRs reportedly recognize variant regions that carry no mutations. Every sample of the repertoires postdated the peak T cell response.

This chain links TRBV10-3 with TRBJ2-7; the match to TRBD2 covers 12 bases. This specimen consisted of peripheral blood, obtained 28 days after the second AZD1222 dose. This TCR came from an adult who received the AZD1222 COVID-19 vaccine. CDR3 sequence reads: CAISPTSGRTYEQYF. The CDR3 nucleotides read TGTGCCATCAGTCCGACTAGCGGGAGAACCTACGAGCAGTACTTC.